The T cell receptor beta chain described here comes from a study of T cell responses to AZD1222 COVID-19 vaccine. Study conclusions and caveats: Baseline seropositivity occurred in only 5 to 7 AZD1222 recipients. All repertoire sampling was performed exclusively after the peak T cell response. Females made up more of the donors, who were largely white British, and clonal diversity may have come out too low.

Points on this clone: The antigen is not known.

The protocol was immunoSEQ multiplex PCR, while the TCRdb copy is restricted to in-frame clones and leaves out a portion. Among more than 100,000 clones listed, about 90% were seen once. The sample in question was peripheral blood, obtained 28 days after the second AZD1222 dose. This TCR came from an adult who received the AZD1222 COVID-19 vaccine.

CDR3 sequence (DNA): TGTGCCAGCCTCAGCCAGGGGCGGGACTATGGCTACACCTTC. This encodes CASLSQGRDYGYTF. The chain uses TRBV28 and TRBJ1-2, with D possibly TRBD1 on 6 matching bases. The V gene's germline CDR1 is MDHEN and CDR2 SYDVKM. The CDR3 extends over 14 amino acids. V was pared by 8 bases and J by 3 bases, with 16 bases between.